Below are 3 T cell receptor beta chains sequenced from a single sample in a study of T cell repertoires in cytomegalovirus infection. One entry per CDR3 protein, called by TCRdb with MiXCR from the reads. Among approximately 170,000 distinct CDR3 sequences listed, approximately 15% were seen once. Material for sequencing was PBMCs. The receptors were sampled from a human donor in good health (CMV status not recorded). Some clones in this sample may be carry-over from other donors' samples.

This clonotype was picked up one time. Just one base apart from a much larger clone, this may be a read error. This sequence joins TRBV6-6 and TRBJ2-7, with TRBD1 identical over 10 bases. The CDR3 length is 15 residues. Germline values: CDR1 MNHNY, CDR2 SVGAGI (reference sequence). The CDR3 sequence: CANSSTGTGAHEQYF. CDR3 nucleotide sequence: TGTGCCAACAGTTCCACCGGGACAGGGGCCCACGAGCAGTACTTC.

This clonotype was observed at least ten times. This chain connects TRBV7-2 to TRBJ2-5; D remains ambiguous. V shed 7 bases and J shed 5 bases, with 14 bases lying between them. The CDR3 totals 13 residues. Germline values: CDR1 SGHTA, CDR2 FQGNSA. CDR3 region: CASITVPRETQYF. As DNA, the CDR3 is TGTGCCAGCATCACGGTCCCCCGGGAGACCCAGTACTTC.

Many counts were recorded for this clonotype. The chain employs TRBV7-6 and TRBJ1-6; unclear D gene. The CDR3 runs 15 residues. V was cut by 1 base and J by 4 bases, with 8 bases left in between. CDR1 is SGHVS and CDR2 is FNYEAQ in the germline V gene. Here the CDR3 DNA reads TGTGCCAGCAGCTTAGGTACAGATTATAATTCACCCCTCCACTTT. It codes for CASSLGTDYNSPLHF.